A selection of T cell receptor beta chains follows, all from one sample in a study of cytomegalovirus exposure and HLA in healthy donors. Repertoires were generated with immunoSEQ multiplex PCR, while TCRdb's copy carries only in-frame clones and drops some. The sample carries 150,000 or so clones, over 60% recorded once. Source material: PBMCs. The origin of the receptors is a middle-aged woman in good health and CMV-seronegative. Each CDR3 is given with its conserved first and last residue. The order of the fields is D gene, J gene, V gene, clone size, CDR3 protein, CDR3 DNA. D genes are given only for firm matches. Clone size, where shown, is once, few, many, or a class for clones that have expanded.

d_call: .; j_call: TRBJ2-1; v_call: TRBV6-6; clone_size: .; cdr3_aa: CASTRGFYNEQFF; cdr3_nt: TGTGCCAGCACTCGGGGTTTCTACAATGAGCAGTTCTTC
d_call: TRBD2; j_call: TRBJ2-7; v_call: TRBV6-1; clone_size: .; cdr3_aa: CASSEGLAGAEQYF; cdr3_nt: TGTGCCAGCAGTGAAGGACTAGCGGGAGCCGAGCAGTACTTC
d_call: .; j_call: TRBJ2-7; v_call: TRBV19; clone_size: few; cdr3_aa: CASKTGRWAYEQYF; cdr3_nt: TGTGCCAGTAAGACAGGCCGGTGGGCCTACGAGCAGTACTTC
d_call: TRBD1; j_call: TRBJ1-6; v_call: TRBV6-1; clone_size: .; cdr3_aa: CASSENRGSPLHF; cdr3_nt: TGTGCCAGCAGTGAAAACAGGGGATCACCCCTCCACTTT
d_call: TRBD2; j_call: TRBJ2-3; v_call: TRBV5-4; clone_size: .; cdr3_aa: CASSFLGLVSDTQYF; cdr3_nt: TGTGCCAGCAGCTTCCTGGGACTAGTATCGGATACGCAGTATTTT
d_call: .; j_call: TRBJ2-7; v_call: TRBV27; clone_size: .; cdr3_aa: CASSFQGTEQYF; cdr3_nt: TGTGCCAGCAGTTTCCAGGGGACCGAGCAGTACTTC
d_call: TRBD2; j_call: TRBJ2-5; v_call: TRBV29-1; clone_size: .; cdr3_aa: CSVEVAGGYF; cdr3_nt: TGCAGCGTTGAAGTAGCGGGGGGGTACTTC
d_call: TRBD1; j_call: TRBJ1-4; v_call: TRBV5-1; clone_size: .; cdr3_aa: CASSRGQGSTTNEKLFF; cdr3_nt: TGCGCCAGCAGCCGGGGACAGGGGAGTACGACTAATGAAAAACTGTTTTTT
d_call: TRBD2; j_call: TRBJ2-5; v_call: TRBV10-2; clone_size: .; cdr3_aa: CASSPTSGRETQYF; cdr3_nt: TGCGCCAGCAGCCCGACTAGCGGGAGAGAGACCCAGTACTTC
d_call: TRBD2; j_call: TRBJ2-3; v_call: TRBV4-1; clone_size: .; cdr3_aa: CASSPGWGTSGAVSTDTQYF; cdr3_nt: TGCGCCAGCAGCCCCGGGTGGGGGACTAGCGGGGCGGTGAGCACAGATACGCAGTATTTT
d_call: TRBD1; j_call: TRBJ2-7; v_call: TRBV7-9; clone_size: .; cdr3_aa: CASSLLTGLTGEQYF; cdr3_nt: TGTGCCAGCAGCTTACTGACAGGGCTAACGGGAGAGCAGTACTTC
d_call: TRBD2; j_call: TRBJ2-1; v_call: TRBV14; clone_size: few; cdr3_aa: CASSQFPGLASSDNEQFF; cdr3_nt: TGTGCCAGCAGCCAATTCCCTGGACTAGCCTCGTCTGACAATGAGCAGTTCTTC
d_call: .; j_call: TRBJ1-1; v_call: TRBV28; clone_size: once; cdr3_aa: CASMGGVLNTEAFF; cdr3_nt: TGTGCCAGCATGGGGGGAGTATTGAACACTGAAGCTTTCTTT
d_call: TRBD1; j_call: TRBJ2-2; v_call: TRBV27; clone_size: .; cdr3_aa: CASSLSGTGVPLNTGELFF; cdr3_nt: TGTGCCAGCAGTTTATCGGGGACAGGGGTCCCCCTTAACACCGGGGAGCTGTTTTTT
d_call: .; j_call: TRBJ2-1; v_call: TRBV30; clone_size: once; cdr3_aa: CALNGARSSYNEQFF; cdr3_nt: TGTGCCTTAAACGGCGCTAGGAGCTCCTACAATGAGCAGTTCTTC
d_call: .; j_call: TRBJ1-2; v_call: TRBV14; clone_size: .; cdr3_aa: CASSQDLAYGYTF; cdr3_nt: TGTGCCAGCAGCCAAGACTTAGCCTATGGCTACACCTTC
d_call: TRBD1; j_call: TRBJ2-5; v_call: TRBV5-1; clone_size: .; cdr3_aa: CASSPSYRGQETQYF; cdr3_nt: TGCGCCAGCAGCCCGAGTTACAGGGGCCAAGAGACCCAGTACTTC
d_call: .; j_call: TRBJ1-1; v_call: TRBV9; clone_size: few; cdr3_aa: CASSVNIGGTEAFF; cdr3_nt: TGTGCCAGCAGCGTCAACATAGGGGGCACTGAAGCTTTCTTT
d_call: TRBD1; j_call: TRBJ1-2; v_call: TRBV6-5; clone_size: .; cdr3_aa: CASSNRGLSGYTF; cdr3_nt: TGTGCCAGCAGCAACAGGGGGCTAAGTGGCTACACCTTC
d_call: .; j_call: TRBJ2-7; v_call: TRBV5-5; clone_size: .; cdr3_aa: CASSLARGYEQYF; cdr3_nt: TGTGCCAGCAGCTTGGCCCGGGGGTACGAGCAGTACTTC
d_call: TRBD1; j_call: TRBJ1-2; v_call: TRBV30; clone_size: .; cdr3_aa: CAWSPGGRGYTF; cdr3_nt: TGTGCCTGGAGTCCAGGGGGCCGGGGCTACACCTTC
d_call: TRBD1; j_call: TRBJ1-2; v_call: TRBV28; clone_size: few; cdr3_aa: CASSLWGPDRDRHGYTF; cdr3_nt: TGTGCCAGCAGTTTATGGGGTCCGGACAGGGACCGTCATGGCTACACCTTC
d_call: .; j_call: TRBJ1-1; v_call: TRBV9; clone_size: .; cdr3_aa: CASSALVNTEAFF; cdr3_nt: TGTGCCAGCAGCGCCCTAGTGAACACTGAAGCTTTCTTT
d_call: TRBD1; j_call: TRBJ2-1; v_call: TRBV11-3; clone_size: few; cdr3_aa: CASSRQDRDNEQFF; cdr3_nt: TGTGCCAGCAGCCGCCAGGACAGGGACAATGAGCAGTTCTTC
d_call: .; j_call: TRBJ2-7; v_call: TRBV30; clone_size: .; cdr3_aa: CAWSVSEYEQYF; cdr3_nt: TGTGCCTGGAGTGTATCTGAGTACGAGCAGTACTTC